This T cell receptor (beta chain) stems from a study of blood T cell repertoires in COVID-19. About the research overall: The United States, Italy and Spain supplied acute and convalescent COVID-19 samples. PBMCs, B-cell-depleted T cells, or T cells provided the cDNA or gDNA that made up the material.

Original processing methods: Reference gene primer amplification gave nucleated cell count estimates. Using immunoSEQ multiplex PCR, the repertoire was profiled, and TCRdb retains in-frame clones only, with some absent. The V and J calls and clone size were taken over from that table, and D and trimming were inferred from the DNA. In the table there are tens of thousands of clones, 87% of which are singletons. Between the trimmed V and J ends, which lost 5 bases and 1 base, there was a span of 7 bases. The CDR3 covers 13 residues. The V gene's germline CDR1 is KGHDR and CDR2 SFDVKD. This receptor was taken from a human donor in a cohort sampled during active COVID-19. The sequencing input was peripheral blood. The chain combines TRBV24-1 with TRBJ2-5, with D possibly TRBD2 on 5 matching bases. The CDR3 DNA reads TGTGCCACCAGTGGGGGAGTCCAAGAGACCCAGTACTTC. Translating it yields CATSGGVQETQYF.